This T cell receptor beta chain originates from a study of low-dose radiotherapy and immunotherapy resistance in tumors (dated 2022 in TCRdb). Broadly, across the study: In Cohort 1, 0.5 Gy per fraction was delivered every 2 weeks, and a total PTV dose of 6.5 Gy was prescribed. In Cohort 2, 1 Gy per fraction was delivered every two weeks, for a total of 13 Gy over 26 weeks. Patients were given nivolumab as a 240 mg flat dose every two weeks and ipilimumab at 1 mg/kg every six weeks, with both drugs delivered intravenously. Patients took aspirin 300 mg orally once daily for four cycles, starting on cycle 1 day 1. Cyclophosphamide 200 mg/m2 was given intravenously every two weeks, one day before each radiation and immunotherapy administration. The translational analysis covered eight patients: three from the first dose cohort and the first five from the second dose cohort. Trial participants were not randomized into treatment groups.

CDR3 length: 14 amino acids, cysteine to phenylalanine. Only the CDR3 DNA stays, 42 bases, in frame from base 1. Reading the germline V gene gives CDR1 SGHDN and CDR2 FVKESK. V and J are truncated by 1 base and 8 bases respectively, leaving an intervening sequence of 11 bases. Sequencing was carried out with an Illumina HiSeq 2500. First-strand cDNA was synthesized using Superscript III and a set of TRAV- and TRBV-specific primers, so that both TCRalpha and TCRbeta chains were covered. TCRs were amplified for around 20 PCR cycles with Phusion, using a constant-region primer paired with the adapter attached to the V primers. Isolated mRNA was amplified with the MessageAmp II aRNA Amplification Kit, using a roughly 15-hour in vitro transcription at 37°C. mRNA for TCR sequencing was isolated with the Dynabeads mRNA DIRECT Purification Kit. Indexed Illumina adapters were added in a second roughly 23-cycle Phusion PCR, and the resulting products were purified with AMPure XP beads. On the study's bioinformatics: Custom Perl scripts were used to pool TCR sequences that encoded the same protein, to remove out-of-frame sequences, and to calculate the abundance of each clonotype. Any TCR sequence backed by just one read was left out of the analysis. Repertoire metrics included Shannon entropy, Gini index, clonality, richness, and frequency of TCRs shared between repertoires. TCRdb reran the public reads through fastp at Q25 and MiXCR, keeping productive beta chains. Every distinct CDR3 protein forms one entry, paired with its most common genes and DNA. TCRdb's processing, not the authors', yielded these V and J calls. In all, the sample holds tens of thousands of distinct CDR3 sequences, and less than 25% of those were seen once. Of the sample, around 6% falls within the top ten clones.

According to the study, the label for this sample's time point signals: before trial treatment. The donors took part in RACIN, a single-arm, phase I, dose-escalation trial that combined nivolumab, ipilimumab, aspirin, low-dose cyclophosphamide and low-dose radiotherapy. To be eligible, a patient needed to have an advanced solid tumor that was TIL-negative. This clonotype came up many times. Its recognized antigen is unknown. No base-level quality is on record; no much larger clone is a single base apart. The receptor was isolated from a male donor with prostate cancer. The rearranged segments are TRBV14 and TRBJ2-2, with no reliable assignment of the D segment. The starting material was PBMCs, obtained before treatment. The CDR3 amino acid sequence is: CASSQVSLVGELFF. The nucleotides read TGTGCCAGCAGCCAAGTTTCTCTCGTAGGGGAGCTGTTTTTT.